The table lists the clone carrying this TCR beta chain with a few counts. The CDR3 length is 15 residues. CDR1 and CDR2 from the germline V gene are SGHTA and FQGNSA. V was cut by 10 bases and J by 0 bases, with 16 bases left in between. In TCRdb, the 5' RACE reads were re-called with MiXCR into one record per CDR3 protein. This sample has hundreds of thousands of distinct CDR3 sequences, with 15% to 20% found just once. This entry comes from a study of T cells after yellow fever vaccination. The sequence was obtained from a man aged 25-45 years who received the YFV17D yellow fever vaccine. The specimen comprised PBMCs, sampled 15 days after the yellow fever booster vaccination. The V gene is TRBV7-2, the J gene TRBJ2-1, with D maybe TRBD2 (5 bases). CDR3 in amino acids: CATTSGRGSYNEQFF. In DNA, the CDR3 is TGTGCCACCACGTCGGGGAGAGGCTCCTACAATGAGCAGTTCTTC. The entire variable domain, with the rest obtained from reference TRBV7-2 and TRBJ2-1, is as follows: GAGVSQSPSNKVTEKGKDVELRCDPISGHTALYWYRQSLGQGLEFLIYFQGNSAPDKSGLPSDRFSAERTGGSVSTLTIQRTQQEDSAVYLCATTSGRGSYNEQFFGPGTRLTVL.